This TCR gamma chain was recorded in a study of γδ T cells in repeated Plasmodium falciparum infection. About the research overall: Malian children with intense seasonal malaria exposure were compared with matched Australian children.

Study results and limitations: Vgamma9/Vdelta2+ T cells showed a stable polyclonal repertoire with shared TCRgamma sequences.

About this clone itself: Its target is not known.

TCRdb processed the multiplex PCR reads again with the CATT caller. Among around 5,000 gamma-chain clones listed, around 3.5% were seen once. The length of the CDR3 is 18 residues. V trimming: 0 bases; J trimming: 7 bases; junction bases outside the gene matches: 9. CDR1 and CDR2 (germline): GITISATS, ISYDGTV (reference sequence). Bulk repertoires came from Vgamma9/Vdelta2+ or Vdelta2-negative gammadelta T cells flow-sorted from PBMC. The chain recombines TRGV9 with TRGJP. The J gene comes from matching the DNA to germline here; TCRdb lacks it. Sequences were obtained from gamma-delta T cells from blood. This sequence originates from a pool of human donors (malaria-infected and uninfected, not separated). The CDR3 region has the DNA TGTGCCTTGTGGGAGGTGGAAGAGTACGAGTTGGGCAAAAAAATCAAGGTATTT. Translation gives CALWEVEEYELGKKIKVF.